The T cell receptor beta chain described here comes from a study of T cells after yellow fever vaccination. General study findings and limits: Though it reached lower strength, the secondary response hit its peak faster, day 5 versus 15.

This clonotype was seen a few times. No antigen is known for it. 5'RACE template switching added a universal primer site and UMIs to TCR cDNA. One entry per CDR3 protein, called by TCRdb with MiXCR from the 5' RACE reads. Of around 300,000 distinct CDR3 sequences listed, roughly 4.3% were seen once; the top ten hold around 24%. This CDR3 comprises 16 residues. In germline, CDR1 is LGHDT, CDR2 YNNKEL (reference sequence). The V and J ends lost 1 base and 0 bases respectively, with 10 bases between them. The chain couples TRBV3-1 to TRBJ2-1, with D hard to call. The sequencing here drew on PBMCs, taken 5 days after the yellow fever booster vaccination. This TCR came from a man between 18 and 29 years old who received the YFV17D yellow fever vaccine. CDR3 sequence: CASSQVFQISYNEQFF. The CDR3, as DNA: TGTGCCAGCAGCCAAGTTTTTCAAATCTCCTACAATGAGCAGTTCTTC.